Listed below are T cell receptor beta chains from one sample, sequenced in a study of T-cell reconstitution after alpha-beta-depleted transplantation in children. TCRdb re-analysed the PCR reads in MiXCR, keeping a single row per CDR3 protein. The data hold some 280,000 distinct CDR3 sequences, with approximately 9.6% observed a single time. The material sequenced was PBMCs from the stem cell graft donor, taken from the stem cell graft. These receptors were taken from a human donor who donated a stem cell graft to a child with SCID. The CDR3 runs from the conserved cysteine through the conserved F or W.

V	CDR3
TRBV12-3/TRBV12-4	CASSLPSGGPSSYEQYF
TRBV5-6	CASSLAGRAQYF
TRBV7-9	CASSFQGRGSNYGYTF
TRBV7-9	CASSARQGINEQYF
TRBV5-1	CASSSGLTGLGDTQYF
TRBV24-1	CATSDTGLAANEQFF
TRBV5-5	CASSLAGAVTEAFF
TRBV6-5	CASSRWPGGYTF
TRBV5-1	CASSFTGTVLLEYF
TRBV7-2	CASSLMAGDSEQYF
TRBV20-1	CSARDQAGGRVDTQYF
TRBV3-1	CASSQPGLAGAETQYF
TRBV7-9	CASSLALFGGEAFF
TRBV19	CASIKSGGTDTQYF
TRBV15	CATSRGDSARAFF
TRBV7-9	CASSYRGDYEQYF
TRBV7-9	CASSLRTGDTEAFF
TRBV11-2	CASSHGLAGVEQFF
TRBV12-3/TRBV12-4	CASSLMEGRQTQHF
TRBV20-1	CSARVGGWVNSPLHF
TRBV5-5	CASSVWTGGPYEQYF
TRBV19	CASSISKLGERPLHF
TRBV6-1	CASKGQSSYNEQFF
TRBV3-1	CASSLWNAGLAGEYQETQYF
TRBV5-1	CASSLERGRQETQYF
TRBV10-3	CAIRPGTGDYEQYF
TRBV27	CASSRVGSGGAGDTQYF